This TCR beta chain stems from a study of shared clonotypes between healthy human individuals. The study, taken as a whole, reports: Clonotype sharing among donors likely depends on sequencing depth.

The V and J ends lost 7 bases and 3 bases, in that order; junction bases with no gene match: 5. The CDR3 is made up of 14 amino acids. Germline V CDR1 and CDR2: SGHTA, FQGNSA. Concerning this clone: What it binds is unknown.

The healthy adult donors were HIV-negative and reported no recent acute infections or vaccinations. The CD4+ fraction was divided into a CD45RA+ naive subset and a CD45RA-negative memory subset. Splitting of each subset's genomic DNA was done evenly across several immunoSEQ plates. TCRdb's table, derived via immunoSEQ multiplex PCR, lists solely in-frame clones and lacks some. Among about 1 million clones listed, approximately 68% were seen once. V gene TRBV7-2 combines with J gene TRBJ1-3; TRBD1 aligns across 8 bases. Source material: memory CD4+ T cells sorted from blood. Subset reported: CD45RA-negative fraction. The receptor was derived from a man aged 18-30 years in good health. CDR3 in amino acids: CASNPQGDGNTIYF. CDR3 sequence (DNA): TGTGCCAGCAACCCACAGGGGGATGGAAACACCATATATTTT.